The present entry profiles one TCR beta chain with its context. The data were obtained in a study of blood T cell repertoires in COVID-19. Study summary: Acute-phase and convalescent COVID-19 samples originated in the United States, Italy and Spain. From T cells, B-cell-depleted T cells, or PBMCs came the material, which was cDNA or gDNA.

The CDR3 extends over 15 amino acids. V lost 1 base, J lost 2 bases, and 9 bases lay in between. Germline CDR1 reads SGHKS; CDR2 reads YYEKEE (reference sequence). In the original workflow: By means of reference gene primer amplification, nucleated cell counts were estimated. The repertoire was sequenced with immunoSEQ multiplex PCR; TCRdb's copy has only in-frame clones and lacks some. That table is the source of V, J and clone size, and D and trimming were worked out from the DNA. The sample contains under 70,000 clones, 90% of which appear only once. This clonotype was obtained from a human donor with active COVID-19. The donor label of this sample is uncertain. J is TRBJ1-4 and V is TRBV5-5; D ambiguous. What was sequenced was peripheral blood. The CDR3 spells CASSLYPATNEKLFF. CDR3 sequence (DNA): TGTGCCAGCAGCTTGTACCCAGCGACTAATGAAAAACTGTTTTTT.